The T cell receptor (beta chain) under discussion was sequenced for a study of memory CD4+ T cells and cytomegalovirus serostatus. Whole-study findings and limits: Of under 200 reported CMV TCRbeta sequences, some 67 were found in memory CD4+ repertoires.

Original handling: After removing out-of-frame reads, 2,204,828 distinct TCRbeta sequences remained. The method was immunoSEQ multiplex PCR; TCRdb's version includes in-frame clones alone and lacks a portion of them. V and J calls plus clone size are reproduced from that table; the DNA served to infer D and trimming. Among 50,000 to 75,000 clones, more than 75% were seen once, and the ten largest hold 0.88%. Trimming left V 1 base short and J 0 bases short, with 10 bases between. CDR3 size: 15 residues. CDR1 and CDR2 from the germline V gene are GTSNPN and SVGIG (reference sequence). The sort gate was single viable CD3+CD4+CD8-CD45RO+ cells for memory CD4+ T cells. Serostatus was set by detecting CMV pp150, pp28, p38, p52 IgG. A note on this clone: As yet, its antigen is unknown.

This chain uses TRBV30 with TRBJ1-5; D is uncertain. Sequencing was done on a sample of memory CD4+ T cells from blood. The sequence came from an adult in good health and CMV-seronegative. CDR3 amino acids: CAWSGPSYSNQPQHF. The CDR3 nucleotides read TGTGCCTGGAGTGGCCCAAGCTATAGCAATCAGCCCCAGCATTTT.